These 18 T cell receptor beta chains share one sample of origin, sequenced in a study of blood T cell repertoires in COVID-19. Here immunoSEQ multiplex PCR was the method, and the copy in TCRdb shows in-frame clones only, minus some. The data show around 100,000 clones, about 77% seen once. Material for sequencing was peripheral blood. These receptors originate from a man between 65 and 85 years old with active or convalescent COVID-19.

This clone was seen at least ten times. The chain uses TRBV15 and TRBJ2-3; 8 bases line up with TRBD2. Germline CDR1 LNHNV, CDR2 YYDKDF (reference sequence). The length of the CDR3 is 15 residues. The trim removed 1 base at V and 0 bases at J, leaving 0 bases unmatched. CDR3 sequence reads: CATSRGGRSTDTQYF. In nucleotides, the CDR3 is TGTGCCACCAGCAGAGGCGGGAGGAGCACAGATACGCAGTATTTT.

The V and J genes are TRBV9 and TRBJ1-4; 7 nucleotides align to TRBD1. The ends lost 4 bases at V and 0 bases at J; junction bases unmatched: 6. Germline V gives CDR1 SGDLS, CDR2 YYNGEE. The CDR3 totals 16 residues. The CDR3 nucleotides are TGTGCCAGCAGCCCGAACAGGGGATCAACTAATGAAAAACTGTTTTTT. Protein sequence: CASSPNRGSTNEKLFF.

The chain uses TRBV18 and TRBJ2-3, with D hard to call. The germline gives CDR1 KGHSH, CDR2 LQKENI. This CDR3 spans 14 amino acids. V lost 2 bases to trimming and J lost 4 bases, with 10 bases between them. The CDR3 nucleotides are TGTGCCAGCTCACCAGTAGTCCTCCCAGATACGCAGTATTTT. Its protein product is CASSPVVLPDTQYF.

This chain uses TRBV27 with TRBJ2-1, with a possible D match to TRBD2 (7 bases). Germline CDR1 reads MNHEY; CDR2 reads SMNVEV (reference sequence). V was trimmed by 2 bases and J by 8 bases, leaving 16 bases between them. CDR3 length: 15 residues. CDR3 sequence reads: CASSLKWGGPDEQFF. As DNA, the CDR3 is TGTGCCAGCAGTTTAAAATGGGGGGGCCCCGATGAGCAGTTCTTC.

The chain recombines TRBV6-1 with TRBJ2-3, with D possibly being TRBD2 (6 bases). Trimming stripped 2 bases from V and 7 bases from J, with 13 bases between. The germline CDR1 and CDR2 sequences are MNHNS and SASEGT. The CDR3 loop spans 14 amino acids. CDR3 sequence: CASSESGLLNTQYF. The CDR3 DNA follows: TGTGCCAGCAGTGAATCGGGACTCCTGAATACGCAGTATTTT.

V gene TRBV6-1 combines with J gene TRBJ1-5; no firm D call. In germline, CDR1 is MNHNS, CDR2 SASEGT. The CDR3 is made up of 13 amino acids. Trimming stripped 2 bases from V and 3 bases from J, with 5 bases between. The CDR3 DNA sequence: TGTGCCAGCAGTGAAACTCCCAATCAGCCCCAGCATTTT. The encoded protein is CASSETPNQPQHF.

This chain uses TRBV5-4 with TRBJ1-1; D is undetermined. Germline CDR1 is SGHNT and CDR2 is YYREEE (reference sequence). The CDR3 is 15 amino acids. V shed 0 bases and J shed 4 bases, with 13 bases lying between them. CDR3: CASSLGGALGTEAFF. The CDR3 DNA is TGTGCCAGCAGCTTGGGGGGAGCCCTGGGCACTGAAGCTTTCTTT. The full variable domain, completed using reference TRBV5-4 and TRBJ1-1, is ETGVTQSPTHLIKTRGQQVTLRCSSQSGHNTVSWYQQALGQGPQFIFQYYREEENGRGNFPPRFSGLQFPNYSSELNVNALELDDSALYLCASSLGGALGTEAFFGQGTRLTVV.

The chain links TRBV6-2 or TRBV6-3 to TRBJ2-2; D is perhaps TRBD2 (6 bases). Germline V gene sequence: CDR1 MNHEY, CDR2 SVGEGT. The CDR3 sequence is 14 residues long. V dropped 6 bases and J dropped 3 bases, with 11 bases sitting between them. CDR3 in amino acids: CASSSAGHTGELFF. The CDR3 bases are TGTGCCAGCAGCTCAGCGGGTCACACCGGGGAGCTGTTTTTT.

The chain carries TRBV7-8 and TRBJ1-5; unclear D gene. V lost 3 bases and J 6 bases, leaving 12 bases between the germline ends. The CDR3 is 14 amino acids. Germline CDR1 SGHVS, CDR2 FQNEAQ. The CDR3 DNA sequence: TGTGCCAGCAGCTTTGAGTACAGTAGTCAGCCCCAGCATTTT. Translated, it gives CASSFEYSSQPQHF.

The chain joins TRBV3-1 (or the pseudogene TRBV3-2) to TRBJ1-1; 8 bases are shared with TRBD1. The CDR3 totals 14 residues. J gave up 4 bases and V 4 bases, and 5 bases lay outside the gene matches. CDR1 is LGHDT and CDR2 is YNNKEL in the germline V gene (reference sequence). The CDR3 reads CASSPTGGGTEAFF. The CDR3 region has the DNA TGTGCCAGCAGCCCCACAGGGGGGGGCACTGAAGCTTTCTTT.

This chain uses TRBV19 with TRBJ2-1; D possibly corresponds to TRBD2 (6 bases). This CDR3 spans 16 amino acids. CDR1 and CDR2 from the germline V gene are LNHDA and SQIVND (reference sequence). V was clipped by 4 bases and J by 1 base, with 14 bases between them. The CDR3, as DNA: TGTGCCAGTAGTAAATCCCCTAGCGAATCCTACAATGAGCAGTTCTTC. Translating gives CASSKSPSESYNEQFF. Filled out from reference TRBV19 and TRBJ2-1, the complete variable domain reads DGGITQSPKYLFRKEGQNVTLSCEQNLNHDAMYWYRQDPGQGLRLIYYSQIVNDFQKGDIAEGYSVSREKKESFPLTVTSAQKNPTAFYLCASSKSPSESYNEQFFGPGTRLTVL.

V is TRBV20-1 and J is TRBJ1-6, with 10 bases that match TRBD1. Per germline, CDR1 DFQATT and CDR2 SNEGSKA (reference sequence). The trim removed 3 bases at V and 0 bases at J, leaving 17 bases unmatched. The CDR3 covers 21 residues. As DNA, the CDR3 is TGCAGTGCTAGTCGACAGGGGGCAGTACAAAACCCGAGCTCCTATAATTCACCCCTCCACTTT. This codes for CSASRQGAVQNPSSYNSPLHF.

This clone was seen only a few times. V is TRBV18 and J is TRBJ1-1, with TRBD1 as a possible D gene (6 bases). The V gene's germline CDR1 is KGHSH and CDR2 LQKENI. The CDR3 loop spans 16 amino acids. Trimming took off 3 bases at V and 5 bases at J, with 19 bases between the two ends. CDR3 protein: CASSPRGGLGETEAFF. In nucleotides, the CDR3 is TGTGCCAGCTCACCTCGTGGGGGCCTGGGGGAGACTGAAGCTTTCTTT.

This chain connects TRBV15 to TRBJ2-5; TRBD1 matches at 11 bases. V gave up 3 bases and J gave up 5 bases; unmatched junction bases: 5. This CDR3 contains 15 residues. Germline-derived CDR1 and CDR2 are LNHNV and YYDKDF (reference sequence). The CDR3 nucleotides read TGTGCCACCAGCAGCCCCGGGACAGGGGGGGAGACCCAGTACTTC. This translates into CATSSPGTGGETQYF.

This chain links TRBV10-3 with TRBJ1-6; 10 bases are shared with TRBD1. V was pared by 10 bases and J by 2 bases, with 11 bases of the junction left unmatched. Germline V gene lookup returns CDR1 ENHRY and CDR2 SYGVKD. This CDR3 region has 17 residues. CDR3 coding DNA: TGTGCCACCCGGGACAGGGGACAGGGAACCTATAATTCACCCCTCCACTTT. Translated, it gives CATRDRGQGTYNSPLHF.

The rearrangement links TRBV10-1 to TRBJ2-7; weak D call: TRBD2 (7 bases). V was shortened by 7 bases and J by 7 bases, with 11 bases between the two germline ends. The CDR3 is 11 amino acids. Germline values: CDR1 WNHNN, CDR2 SYGVQD (reference sequence). The CDR3 is CASKGGGEQYF. The DNA of the CDR3 is TGCGCCAGCAAAGGGGGGGGAGAGCAGTACTTC.

This clone was found a few times. The chain is built from TRBV3-1 (or the pseudogene TRBV3-2) and TRBJ1-2, with TRBD1 matching 10 bases. V lost 1 base and J lost 7; bases outside the gene matches: 9. In germline, CDR1 is LGHDT, CDR2 YNNKEL (reference sequence). The CDR3 sequence is 16 residues long. The CDR3 DNA reads as TGTGCCAGCAGCCAAGGCGCTTTCCGGGACAGGGGTGGCTACACCTTC. Translating it yields CASSQGAFRDRGGYTF.

CDR3 DNA: TGTGCCAGCTCACCACAGCGCCATCAGCCCCAGCATTTT. This codes for CASSPQRHQPQHF. This chain connects TRBV18 to TRBJ1-5; D call uncertain. This CDR3 comprises 13 residues. CDR1 and CDR2 from the germline V gene are KGHSH and LQKENI. The V end lost 1 base, the J end lost 5 bases, and 6 bases lay between the germline ends.